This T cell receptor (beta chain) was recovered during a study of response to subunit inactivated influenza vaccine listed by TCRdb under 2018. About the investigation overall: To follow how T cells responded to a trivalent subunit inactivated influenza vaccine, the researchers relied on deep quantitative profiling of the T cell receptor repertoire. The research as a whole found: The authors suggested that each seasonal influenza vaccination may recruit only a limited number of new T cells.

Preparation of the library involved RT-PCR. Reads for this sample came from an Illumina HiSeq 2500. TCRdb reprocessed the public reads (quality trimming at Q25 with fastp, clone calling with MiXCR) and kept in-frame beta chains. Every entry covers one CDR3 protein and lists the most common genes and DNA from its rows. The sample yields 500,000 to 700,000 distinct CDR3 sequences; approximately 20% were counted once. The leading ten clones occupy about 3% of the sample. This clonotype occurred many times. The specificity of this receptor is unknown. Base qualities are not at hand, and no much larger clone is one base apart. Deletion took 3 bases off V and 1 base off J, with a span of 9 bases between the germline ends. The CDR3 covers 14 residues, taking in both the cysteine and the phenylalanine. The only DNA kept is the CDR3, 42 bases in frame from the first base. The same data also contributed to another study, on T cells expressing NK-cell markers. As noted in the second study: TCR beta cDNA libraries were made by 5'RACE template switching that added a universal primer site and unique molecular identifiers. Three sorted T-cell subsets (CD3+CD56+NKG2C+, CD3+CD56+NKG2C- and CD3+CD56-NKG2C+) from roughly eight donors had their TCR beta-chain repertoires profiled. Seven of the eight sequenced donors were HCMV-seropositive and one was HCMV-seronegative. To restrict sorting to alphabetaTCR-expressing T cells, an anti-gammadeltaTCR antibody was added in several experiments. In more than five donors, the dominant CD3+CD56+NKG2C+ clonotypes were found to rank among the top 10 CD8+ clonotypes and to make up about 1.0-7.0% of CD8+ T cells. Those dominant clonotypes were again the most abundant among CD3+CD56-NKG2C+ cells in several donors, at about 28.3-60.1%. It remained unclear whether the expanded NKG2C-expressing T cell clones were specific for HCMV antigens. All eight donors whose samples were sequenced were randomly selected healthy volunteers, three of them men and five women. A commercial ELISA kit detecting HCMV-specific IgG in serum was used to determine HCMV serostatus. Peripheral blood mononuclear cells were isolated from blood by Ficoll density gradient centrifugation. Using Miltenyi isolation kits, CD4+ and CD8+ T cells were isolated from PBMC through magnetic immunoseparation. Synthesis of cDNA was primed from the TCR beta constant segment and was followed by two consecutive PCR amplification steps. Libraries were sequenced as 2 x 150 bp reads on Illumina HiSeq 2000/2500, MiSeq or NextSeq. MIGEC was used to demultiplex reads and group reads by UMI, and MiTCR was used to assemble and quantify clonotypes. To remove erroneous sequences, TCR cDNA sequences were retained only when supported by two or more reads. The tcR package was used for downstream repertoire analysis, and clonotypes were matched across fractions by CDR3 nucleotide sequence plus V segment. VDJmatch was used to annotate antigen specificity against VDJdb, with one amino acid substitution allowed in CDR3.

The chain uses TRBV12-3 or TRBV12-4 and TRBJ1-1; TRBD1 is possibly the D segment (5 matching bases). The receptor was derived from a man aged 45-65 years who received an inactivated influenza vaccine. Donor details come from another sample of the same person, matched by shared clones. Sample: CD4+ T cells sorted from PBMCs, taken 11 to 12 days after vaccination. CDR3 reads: CASSFGARNTEAFF. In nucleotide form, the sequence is TGTGCCAGCAGTTTCGGGGCGCGGAACACTGAAGCTTTCTTT.